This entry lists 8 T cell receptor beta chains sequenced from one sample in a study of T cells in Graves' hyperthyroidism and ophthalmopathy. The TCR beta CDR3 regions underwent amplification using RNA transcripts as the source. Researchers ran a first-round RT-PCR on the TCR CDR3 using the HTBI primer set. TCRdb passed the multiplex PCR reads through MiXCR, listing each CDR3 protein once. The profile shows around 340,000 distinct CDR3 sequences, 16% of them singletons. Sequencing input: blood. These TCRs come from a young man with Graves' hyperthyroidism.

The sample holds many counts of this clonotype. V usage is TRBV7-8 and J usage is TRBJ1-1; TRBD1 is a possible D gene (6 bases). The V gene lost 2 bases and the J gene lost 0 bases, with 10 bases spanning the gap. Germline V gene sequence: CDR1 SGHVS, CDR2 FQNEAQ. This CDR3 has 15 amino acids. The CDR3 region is CASSLQGHMNTEAFF. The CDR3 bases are TGTGCCAGCAGCTTACAGGGACACATGAACACTGAAGCTTTCTTT.

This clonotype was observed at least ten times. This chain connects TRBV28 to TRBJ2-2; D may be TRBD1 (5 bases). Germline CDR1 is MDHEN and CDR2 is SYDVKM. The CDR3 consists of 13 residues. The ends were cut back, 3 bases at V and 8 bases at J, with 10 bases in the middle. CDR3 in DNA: TGTGCCAGCAGTTTCTCCAGGGAAGGGGAGCTGTTTTTT. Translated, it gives CASSFSREGELFF.

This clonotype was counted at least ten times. The CDR3 DNA reads TGTGCCAGCAGTTACCGGGACAGGATTAGCACTGAAGCTTTCTTT. Protein product: CASSYRDRISTEAFF. J is TRBJ1-1 and V is TRBV12-3 or TRBV12-4, with 8 positions matching TRBD1. V was clipped by 4 bases and J by 4 bases; unmatched bases: 8. The CDR3 covers 15 residues.

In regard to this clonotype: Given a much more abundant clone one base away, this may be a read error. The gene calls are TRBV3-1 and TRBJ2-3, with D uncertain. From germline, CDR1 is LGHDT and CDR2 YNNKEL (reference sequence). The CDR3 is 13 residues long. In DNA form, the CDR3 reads TGTGCCAGCAGCCAAGTATCAGCAGATACGCACTATTTT. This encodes CASSQVSADTHYF.

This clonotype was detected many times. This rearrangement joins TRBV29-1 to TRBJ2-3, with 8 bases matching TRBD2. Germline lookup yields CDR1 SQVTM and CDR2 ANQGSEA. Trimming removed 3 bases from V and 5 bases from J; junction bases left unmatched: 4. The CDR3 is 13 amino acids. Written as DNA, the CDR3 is TGCAGCGTTGAGCGCGGGAGGAGAGATACGCAGTATTTT. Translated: CSVERGRRDTQYF.

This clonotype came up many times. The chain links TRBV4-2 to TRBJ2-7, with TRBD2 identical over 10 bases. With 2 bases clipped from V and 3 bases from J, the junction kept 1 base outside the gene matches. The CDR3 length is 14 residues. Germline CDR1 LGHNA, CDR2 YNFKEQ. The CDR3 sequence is CASSQIAGGYEQYF. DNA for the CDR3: TGTGCCAGCAGCCAAATAGCGGGAGGCTACGAGCAGTACTTC.

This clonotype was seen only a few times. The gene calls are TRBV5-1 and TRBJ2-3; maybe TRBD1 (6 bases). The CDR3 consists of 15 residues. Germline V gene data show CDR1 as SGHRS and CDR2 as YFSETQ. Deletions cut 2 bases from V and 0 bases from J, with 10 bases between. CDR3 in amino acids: CASSLEGQSTDTQYF. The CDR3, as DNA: TGCGCCAGCAGCTTAGAAGGACAGAGCACAGATACGCAGTATTTT.

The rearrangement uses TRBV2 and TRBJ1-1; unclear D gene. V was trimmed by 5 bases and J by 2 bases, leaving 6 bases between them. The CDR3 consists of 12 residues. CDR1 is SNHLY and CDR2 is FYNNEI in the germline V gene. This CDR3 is CASSSPNTEAFF. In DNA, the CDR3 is TGTGCCAGCAGTTCACCAAACACTGAAGCTTTCTTT.